This T cell receptor (beta chain) is from a study of T-cell reconstitution after alpha-beta-depleted transplantation in children. The germline CDR1 and CDR2 sequences are SGHTA and FQGNSA. There are 15 residues in the CDR3. V lost 6 bases to trimming and J lost 7 bases, with 19 bases between them. During its preparation, the TCRbeta library received unique molecular identifiers. TCRdb itself ran the PCR reads through MiXCR, one entry per CDR3 protein. The sample consists of hundreds of thousands of distinct CDR3 sequences, over 10% of them appearing once. The gene calls are TRBV7-2 and TRBJ2-1; D is perhaps TRBD1 (5 bases). This material consisted of PBMCs, mostly from graft donor cells, taken 360 days after TCRalphabeta/CD19-depleted stem cell transplant. This TCR was recovered from a male patient under 18 who had a stem cell transplant for acute myeloid leukemia, so the T cells may come from the graft donor. CDR3 sequence reads: CASRETAGWDNEQFF. In DNA, the CDR3 is TGTGCCAGCAGAGAAACTGCAGGGTGGGATAATGAGCAGTTCTTC.